This T cell receptor beta chain comes out of a study of T cells in Graves' hyperthyroidism and ophthalmopathy (dated by TCRdb to the late 2010s). About the full investigation: Peripheral blood was sampled at the time of initial diagnosis, prior to any treatment. TCR V-J signatures able to tell the groups apart were searched for in a discovery cohort of around 95 patients, of whom 43 had Graves' ophthalmopathy and roughly 59 had stable Graves' hyperthyroidism. An independent validation cohort of about 19 hyperthyroidism patients and approximately 16 patients who later progressed to ophthalmopathy tested prospective prediction of ophthalmopathy. For training and testing, the 100 or so patients in the discovery cohort were randomly divided in a 7:3 ratio. Thyroid tissue and blood T-cell repertoires from over 5 Graves' hyperthyroidism patients were also compared in the study. Once sampling was done, hyperthyroidism patients were given methimazole at a starting dose of 30 mg daily, whereas ophthalmopathy patients were given high-dose intravenous methylprednisolone. The paper describes TCR Vbeta CDR3 sequencing of some 130 peripheral blood samples, made up of some 40 ophthalmopathy patients, approximately 76 hyperthyroidism patients and roughly 17 progressor patients. General conclusions and limits of the study: A model built on a 13 V-J signature distinguished ophthalmopathy from stable hyperthyroidism, reaching around 88% sensitivity and 81.08% specificity in cross-validation and 80%/75% in testing. In validation, the model predicted progression to ophthalmopathy with just under 71% sensitivity and around 72% specificity, a median of 6.5 months before onset. Sample size was not statistically predetermined, and blinding of investigators to group allocation was not performed. Most expanded thyroid clonotypes (frequency above 0.001) were also detected in blood, suggesting blood repertoires may reflect thyroid immune responses.

This clonotype was counted at least ten times. Its binding antigen is unknown. No base qualities exist here, and no much larger clone lies one base off it. In the ophthalmopathy patients, disease was moderately to severely active, with a Clinical Activity Score of 3 or more, a NOSPECS grade of 4 or more, and a duration of less than 3 months. Patients with uncontrolled infections, other autoimmune diseases, pregnancy or lactation were excluded. Diagnoses were established on the basis of clinical symptoms, serum thyroxine and TRAb, thyroid ultrasound, and orbital computed tomography. Ficoll-Paque density gradient centrifugation was used to isolate PBMCs from approximately 10 ml of fresh peripheral blood. Total RNA was extracted using Trizol reagent, and RNA quality was assessed on an Agilent 2100 Bioanalyzer. The TCR beta CDR3 regions were amplified from the RNA transcripts. The TCR CDR3 was subjected to a first round of RT-PCR using the HTBI primer set and the Qiagen OneStep RT-PCR kit. The libraries were constructed in a second round of multiplex PCR and then size-selected and purified. Paired-end sequencing of the libraries was performed with 100 bp reads on an Illumina HiSeq2000. In the paper's pipeline: Raw data were processed with SOAPnuke, discarding reads with adapters, uncalled bases, mean Phred below 15, or no exact constant-primer or identifier match. COPE v1.2.5 was used to merge high-quality paired reads, and clonotypes were defined as unique nucleotide sequences. MiTCR v1.1 was used to align the clonotypes against IMGT TRBV, TRBD and TRBJ reference segments. The analysis was restricted to V-J combinations with a frequency above 0.0001, which together covered about 99% of the repertoires. The TCS score was defined as the ratio of F50 (clonal expansion) to E x V (chaos), calculated using BLOSUM62-based TCRdist between CDR3 peptides within each V-J. Welch's t-statistics and random forest reduced around 520 V-J features to 10 to 15, which were used in a naive Bayes classifier (R e1071). TCRdb itself trimmed the public reads at Q25 with fastp, ran MiXCR and retained productive beta chains. Rows matching on CDR3 protein sequence are summarized as one entry with the most common DNA and genes. For this entry, the V and J calls and clone size follow TCRdb and not the study's own pipeline. The sample table lists around 360,000 distinct CDR3 sequences, around 15% of them with a count of one. The ten most abundant clones make up roughly a fifth of the sample.

The V and J ends are trimmed by 7 bases and 0 bases, leaving 10 bases between them. The CDR3 covers 13 residues, taking in both the cysteine and the phenylalanine. The entry retains the CDR3 DNA only, 39 bases that are in frame from base 1. Sequenced input: blood. This TCR was recovered from a woman in her fifties or sixties with Graves' ophthalmopathy. This sequence uses TRBV12-3 or TRBV12-4 and TRBJ2-7, with TRBD2 tentatively as D gene (5 bases match). This receptor carries the CDR3 CASNAGASYEQYF. The DNA sequence is given as TGTGCCAGCAATGCGGGCGCCTCCTACGAGCAGTACTTC.